These 13 T cell receptor beta chains originate from one sample sequenced in a study of blood T cell repertoires in COVID-19. Clones were read by immunoSEQ multiplex PCR, and TCRdb kept only the in-frame ones, dropping some. The table lists tens of thousands of clones, 89% of them singletons. Sequencing input: peripheral blood. These receptors were taken from a man aged 55-75 years with COVID-19, enrolled during active disease.

The chain employs TRBV12-3 or TRBV12-4 and TRBJ2-1; tentatively, D is TRBD2 (5 bases). Between the trimmed V and J ends, which lost 3 bases and 10 bases, there was a span of 13 bases. The CDR3 contains 13 residues. Written as DNA, the CDR3 is TGTGCCAGCAGTTTTTCAAGCGGTGGGGAGCAGTTCTTC. Its translation is CASSFSSGGEQFF.

The chain carries TRBV28 and TRBJ1-2; 8 bases are shared with TRBD1. CDR3 size: 15 residues. Germline V gene data show CDR1 as MDHEN and CDR2 as SYDVKM. The junction had 10 bases not matched to a gene; V was cut back by 6 bases and J by 4 bases. CDR3 protein: CASRPPGQGGYGYTF. As DNA, the CDR3 is TGTGCCAGCAGGCCTCCTGGACAGGGAGGCTATGGCTACACCTTC.

V gene TRBV27 combines with J gene TRBJ1-3; D unresolved. The V gene's germline CDR1 is MNHEY and CDR2 SMNVEV (reference sequence). There are 12 residues in the CDR3. Trimming shortened V by 4 bases and J by 10 bases, and 11 bases separated the two germline ends. The CDR3 protein is CASSSWGGTIYF. The DNA for the CDR3 is TGTGCCAGCAGTTCTTGGGGAGGGACCATATATTTT.

This clone was picked up one time. The rearrangement uses TRBV12-3 or TRBV12-4 and TRBJ1-5, with D uncertain. V was clipped by 5 bases and J by 3 bases, with 8 bases between them. CDR3 length: 13 residues. CDR3 coding DNA: TGTGCCAGCAGTCTCCGGGACAATCAGCCCCAGCATTTT. Protein product: CASSLRDNQPQHF.

The chain couples TRBV7-9 to TRBJ2-7; 7 positions match TRBD1. The V segment lost 4 bases and the J segment 4 bases; nucleotides outside the gene matches: 7. Per the germline V gene, CDR1 is SEHNR and CDR2 is FQNEAQ (reference sequence). The CDR3 is made up of 14 amino acids. The CDR3 coding sequence is TGTGCCAGCAGCTCTATTGACAGGGAATACGAGCAGTACTTC. Protein sequence: CASSSIDREYEQYF.

The chain carries TRBV4-1 and TRBJ2-7; 13 bases line up with TRBD2. There are 19 residues in the CDR3. The germline V gene encodes CDR1 MGHRA and CDR2 YSYEKL. V shed 4 bases, J shed 0 bases, and the junction held 12 bases outside the gene matches. The chain's CDR3 is CASSPTGTSGMGNSYEQYF. CDR3 nucleotide sequence: TGCGCCAGCAGCCCCACCGGGACTAGCGGGATGGGAAACTCCTACGAGCAGTACTTC.

On this clone: This specimen includes other DNA sequences encoding the same CDR3. The V and J genes are TRBV5-1 and TRBJ1-5; a weak D match, TRBD1 (6 bases). This CDR3 contains 14 residues. Germline CDR1 SGHRS, CDR2 YFSETQ. V shed 4 bases and J shed 3 bases, with 11 bases lying between them. In nucleotides, the CDR3 is TGCGCCAGCAGCCCCGGACAGCCCAATCAGCCCCAGCATTTT. This codes for CASSPGQPNQPQHF.

V is TRBV4-1 and J is TRBJ2-2, with 11 bases fitting TRBD2. The germline gives CDR1 MGHRA, CDR2 YSYEKL. The CDR3 runs to 16 residues. Trimming cost V 6 bases and J 6 bases; bases outside gene matches: 9. The DNA for the CDR3 is TGCGCCAGCAGAAAGACTAGCGGGAAGGCCTCCGGGGAGCTGTTTTTT. As protein: CASRKTSGKASGELFF.

This rearrangement joins TRBV29-1 to TRBJ2-7, with TRBD1 matching 8 bases. The ends lost 4 bases at V and 2 bases at J; junction bases unmatched: 7. Per germline, CDR1 SQVTM and CDR2 ANQGSEA. The CDR3 extends over 14 amino acids. DNA of the CDR3: TGCAGCGTTGGGGACAGGTCCCTAACCTACGAGCAGTACTTC. Residues: CSVGDRSLTYEQYF.

This clone has only one observation. The chain recombines TRBV2 with TRBJ2-4, with TRBD1 matching over 8 bases. J lost 3 bases, V lost 4 bases, and 5 bases had no gene match. Germline V gene lookup returns CDR1 SNHLY and CDR2 FYNNEI. The CDR3 covers 15 residues. The CDR3 is CASSVTGGGKNIQYF. For the CDR3, the DNA is TGTGCCAGCAGTGTTACAGGGGGAGGCAAAAACATTCAGTACTTC. The entire variable domain, with the rest obtained from reference TRBV2 and TRBJ2-4, is as follows: EPEVTQTPSHQVTQMGQEVILRCVPISNHLYFYWYRQILGQKVEFLVSFYNNEISEKSEIFDDQFSVERPDGSNFTLKIRSTKLEDSAMYFCASSVTGGGKNIQYFGAGTRLSVL.

J is TRBJ2-3 and V is TRBV19; 7 positions agree with TRBD2. Trimming took 4 bases from V and 2 from J; bases not matched to a gene: 6. The CDR3 totals 15 residues. The germline V gene has CDR1 LNHDA and CDR2 SQIVND (reference sequence). The CDR3 sequence: CASSTRLATTDTQYF. CDR3 DNA sequence: TGTGCCAGTAGTACCAGACTAGCAACCACAGATACGCAGTATTTT.

This chain connects TRBV5-1 to TRBJ2-7, with a weak D call TRBD1 (6 bases). Germline assignment: CDR1 SGHRS and CDR2 YFSETQ. Between the trimmed V and J ends, which lost 0 bases and 2 bases, there was a span of 12 bases. This CDR3 spans 15 amino acids. The chain's CDR3 is CASSLAGVATYEQYF. The CDR3 region has the DNA TGCGCCAGCAGCTTGGCAGGGGTGGCAACCTACGAGCAGTACTTC.

The rearrangement links TRBV4-3 to TRBJ2-3; TRBD1 agrees at 7 bases. Looked up from germline, CDR1 is LGHNA and CDR2 is YSLEER. The CDR3 covers 16 residues. V shed 4 bases and J 1 base; nucleotides not matched to a gene: 8. The CDR3 nucleotides read TGCGCCAGCAGCCCTCAGACAGGGCCGGGCACAGATACGCAGTATTTT. Its translation: CASSPQTGPGTDTQYF.